These 3 T cell receptor beta chains were sequenced from one sample in a study of CD8+ T cells in alopecia areata. Noted treatment: oral pan-JAK inhibitor, 5-10 mg twice daily. Extracted RNA was reverse transcribed, and the resulting cDNA served as sequencing template. The repertoire was sequenced with immunoSEQ multiplex PCR; TCRdb's copy has only in-frame clones and lacks some. The data hold under 200,000 clones, with around three fifths observed a single time. The starting material was CD4+ T cells sorted from blood, obtained at week 24, from a patient treated with tofacitinib. The receptors shown here come from a human donor with alopecia areata.

V and J are TRBV4-1 and TRBJ2-5; TRBD2 agrees at 12 bases. Unmatched junction bases numbered 4, after V lost 1 base and J lost 1 base. The CDR3 totals 17 residues. Germline values: CDR1 MGHRA, CDR2 YSYEKL. CDR3: CASSQAWTSGVQETQYF. The CDR3 region has the DNA TGCGCCAGCAGCCAAGCATGGACTAGCGGGGTCCAAGAGACCCAGTACTTC.

The chain recombines TRBV2 with TRBJ1-2; TRBD1 aligns across 7 bases. V was pared by 7 bases and J by 0 bases, with 5 bases of the junction left unmatched. In germline, CDR1 is SNHLY, CDR2 FYNNEI. The CDR3 runs 14 residues. The CDR3 region is CASIPQGPNYGYTF. As DNA, the CDR3 is TGTGCCAGCATCCCACAGGGGCCTAACTATGGCTACACCTTC.

This clone was picked up one time. This sequence joins TRBV29-1 and TRBJ2-5; D might be TRBD2 (5 bases). The CDR3 consists of 12 residues. CDR1 is SQVTM, CDR2 ANQGSEA, per germline. The V end lost 4 bases, the J end lost 5 bases, and 11 bases lay between the germline ends. CDR3 nucleotides: TGCAGCGTTGCTTATTCGGGGGAGACCCAGTACTTC. Translating it yields CSVAYSGETQYF.